The 23 T cell receptor beta chains given below trace back to one sample, sequenced in a study of blood T cell repertoires in COVID-19. Profiling relied on immunoSEQ multiplex PCR, and the TCRdb table lists in-frame clones only, not all of them. The profile shows 200,000 to 250,000 clones, less than 90% of them singletons. Sequenced input: PBMCs or T cells enriched from blood (not recorded which). These receptors were obtained from a woman younger than 45 who had recovered from COVID-19.

The chain links TRBV6-5 to TRBJ1-1; TRBD1 might be the D (5 bases). The CDR3 sequence is 12 residues long. With 7 bases removed from V and 2 bases from J, the gap between germline ends came to 8 bases. Germline assignment: CDR1 MNHEY and CDR2 SVGAGI. CDR3 amino acids: CASKGHNTEAFF. The CDR3 nucleotides read TGTGCCAGCAAGGGGCATAACACTGAAGCTTTCTTT.

This clone was observed a handful of times. V gene TRBV14 combines with J gene TRBJ2-1, with D unclear. This CDR3 has 16 amino acids. Per germline, CDR1 SGHDN and CDR2 FVKESK. V was shortened by 1 base and J by 0 bases, with 10 bases between the two germline ends. As DNA, the CDR3 is TGTGCCAGCAGCCAAGTTCCCCGGAGCTCCTACAATGAGCAGTTCTTC. It translates to CASSQVPRSSYNEQFF.

Only a few counts were recorded for this clone. This chain uses TRBV7-9 with TRBJ1-3; no firm D call. The CDR3 spans 15 residues. The ends were cut back, 1 base at V and 0 bases at J, with 7 bases in the middle. The germline gives CDR1 SEHNR, CDR2 FQNEAQ (reference sequence). The chain's CDR3 is CASSLGLSSGNTIYF. The CDR3 coding sequence is TGTGCCAGCAGCTTAGGTCTGAGCTCTGGAAACACCATATATTTT.

This CDR3 is CASSPGTGWYGYTF. Here the CDR3 DNA reads TGTGCCAGCAGTCCGGGGACAGGGTGGTATGGCTACACCTTC. V and J are TRBV27 and TRBJ1-2; 9 bases map to TRBD1. With 5 bases clipped from V and 5 bases from J, the junction kept 6 bases outside the gene matches. The germline gives CDR1 MNHEY, CDR2 SMNVEV (reference sequence). The CDR3 covers 14 residues.

The rearrangement joins TRBV9 to TRBJ1-2, with 8 bases matching TRBD1. Trimming cost V 5 bases and J 7 bases; bases outside gene matches: 10. The CDR3 has 14 amino acids. The germline V gene has CDR1 SGDLS and CDR2 YYNGEE. The chain's CDR3 is CASRVRDRRGGYTF. CDR3 DNA sequence: TGTGCCAGCAGGGTAAGGGACAGGAGGGGTGGCTACACCTTC.

The chain uses TRBV6-2 or TRBV6-3 and TRBJ2-1, with D tentatively TRBD1 (5 bases). The CDR3 is 17 amino acids. V lost 3 bases and J 0 bases, leaving 15 bases between the germline ends. Germline CDR1 MNHEY, CDR2 SVGEGT. The CDR3 loop is CASSYPGQGNSYNEQFF. The CDR3 bases are TGTGCCAGCAGTTATCCGGGCCAGGGAAACTCCTACAATGAGCAGTTCTTC.

This clone was found a few times. V usage is TRBV5-5 and J usage is TRBJ2-7; 7 positions agree with TRBD1. CDR1 is SGHKS, CDR2 YYEKEE, per germline (reference sequence). V shed 3 bases, J shed 3 bases, and the junction held 6 bases outside the gene matches. The CDR3 is 14 residues long. The DNA of the CDR3 is TGTGCCAGCAGCTGGGCGACAGGGAACTACGAGCAGTACTTC. Protein sequence: CASSWATGNYEQYF.

The rearrangement joins TRBV23-1 to TRBJ1-4; 7 positions agree with TRBD1. TRBV23-1 is annotated as an ORF whose role is uncertain. Trimming removed 8 bases from V and 0 bases from J; junction bases left unmatched: 15. The CDR3 sequence is 18 residues long. Written as DNA, the CDR3 is TGCGCCAGCGGGTTAAGACAGGGCGTAGTTGCAACTAATGAAAAACTGTTTTTT. Translated: CASGLRQGVVATNEKLFF.

The chain carries TRBV13 and TRBJ2-7; 9 positions agree with TRBD1. This CDR3 contains 15 residues. The V segment lost 2 bases and the J segment 3 bases; nucleotides outside the gene matches: 5. CDR1 is PRHDT and CDR2 is FYEKMQ in the germline V gene (reference sequence). CDR3 nucleotide sequence: TGTGCCAGCAGCTTAACCTGGGACAGGGACTACGAGCAGTACTTC. Amino acids: CASSLTWDRDYEQYF.

The J gene is TRBJ2-3, the V gene TRBV24-1; 9 nucleotides match TRBD1. CDR1 KGHDR and CDR2 SFDVKD come from the germline V gene. This CDR3 has 17 residues. The trim removed 4 bases at V and 3 bases at J, leaving 10 bases unmatched. CDR3 amino acids: CATSDPTGGANTDTQYF. As DNA, the CDR3 is TGTGCCACCAGTGACCCTACAGGGGGCGCGAATACAGATACGCAGTATTTT.

This clone appeared once. The chain links TRBV6-1 to TRBJ1-5, with unresolved D. The CDR3 spans 15 residues. CDR1 is MNHNS, CDR2 SASEGT, per germline. Trimming removed 2 bases from V and 0 bases from J, with 8 bases in between. DNA of the CDR3: TGTGCCAGCAGTGAACTACCGGGTAGCAATCAGCCCCAGCATTTT. Encoded protein: CASSELPGSNQPQHF.

This clone has only one observation. This chain joins TRBV29-1 and TRBJ2-7; tentative D call: TRBD2 (5 bases). V was shortened by 4 bases and J by 3 bases, with 13 bases between the two germline ends. The CDR3 extends over 13 amino acids. Per germline, CDR1 SQVTM and CDR2 ANQGSEA. As DNA, the CDR3 is TGCAGCGTTGTTGCGAGGGATCGCTACGAGCAGTACTTC. Residues: CSVVARDRYEQYF.

CDR3 residues: CASSEPRTGVGEQYF. The CDR3 nucleotides read TGTGCCAGCAGTGAACCGCGGACAGGGGTTGGTGAGCAGTACTTC. The chain couples TRBV2 to TRBJ2-7; 9 bases are a match to TRBD1. Germline CDR1 SNHLY, CDR2 FYNNEI. With 2 bases clipped from V and 7 bases from J, the junction kept 9 bases outside the gene matches. The CDR3 covers 15 residues.

As for this clone: One end of the junction is discordant with germline, which a read error may explain. The chain employs TRBV5-6 and TRBJ2-5; a possible D gene is TRBD2 (5 bases). The length of the CDR3 is 13 residues. CDR1 is SGHDT, CDR2 YYEEEE, per germline. CDR3 sequence reads: CASSLDPGKRPNF. CDR3 bases: TGTGCCAGCAGCTTGGATCCGGGGAAGAGGCCTAACTTC.

As regards this clone: One end of the junction fails to match germline, which may point to a read error. V and J are TRBV7-7 and TRBJ2-5; 9 bases align to TRBD2. This CDR3 spans 16 amino acids. Germline V CDR1 and CDR2: SSHAT, FNYEAQ (reference sequence). The CDR3 DNA sequence: TGTGCTAGCAGCTTAGATGTGCGGGGGGGCCGGGAGACCCAGTACTTC. This translates into CASSLDVRGGRETQYF.

The rearrangement joins TRBV11-3 to TRBJ2-3, with 10 bases identical to TRBD1. V shed 5 bases and J 6 bases; nucleotides not matched to a gene: 5. The CDR3 runs 14 residues. Germline V gene lookup returns CDR1 SGHNT and CDR2 YENEEA. In nucleotides, the CDR3 is TGTGCCAGCAGCCCCGGACAGGGGGGCGATACGCAGTATTTT. Its translation is CASSPGQGGDTQYF.

The chain is built from TRBV5-1 and TRBJ2-5, with 9 nucleotides matching TRBD1. Per germline, CDR1 SGHRS and CDR2 YFSETQ. The CDR3 has 16 amino acids. V lost 3 bases and J lost 5; bases outside the gene matches: 11. CDR3 in DNA: TGCGCCAGCAGCTACACAACCACAGGGGGCGGGGAGACCCAGTACTTC. Amino acids: CASSYTTTGGGETQYF.

The rearrangement joins TRBV2 to TRBJ1-5; maybe TRBD1 (6 bases). V was clipped by 8 bases and J by 3 bases, with 11 bases between them. Per germline, CDR1 SNHLY and CDR2 FYNNEI. The CDR3 has 13 amino acids. CDR3 residues: CASQDRYNQPQHF. The DNA of the CDR3 is TGTGCCAGCCAAGACAGGTACAATCAGCCCCAGCATTTT.

CDR3 DNA: TGTGCCAGCAGCCTTACCAGAGGGGGTAAAAAACTGTTTTTT. As protein: CASSLTRGGKKLFF. The chain uses TRBV7-2 and TRBJ1-4; D possibly corresponds to TRBD1 (6 bases). V dropped 5 bases and J dropped 9 bases, with 16 bases sitting between them. From germline, CDR1 is SGHTA and CDR2 FQGNSA. The CDR3 has 14 residues.

The rearrangement uses TRBV19 and TRBJ2-7; 8 bases align to TRBD1. The CDR3 loop spans 15 amino acids. The germline V gene has CDR1 LNHDA and CDR2 SQIVND (reference sequence). V lost 9 bases to trimming and J lost 3 bases; unmatched junction nucleotides: 13. Written as DNA, the CDR3 is TGTGCCAGCGCCTGGAGGGACAGGCCGAACTACGAGCAGTACTTC. Protein product: CASAWRDRPNYEQYF.

This clone occurred once. The chain couples TRBV29-1 to TRBJ1-5; the match to TRBD1 covers 11 bases. CDR1 and CDR2 (germline): SQVTM, ANQGSEA. There are 14 residues in the CDR3. With V trimmed by 6 bases and J by 6 bases, 7 bases remained unmatched. This chain's CDR3 is CSVSVDRGRQPQHF. The CDR3 nucleotides are TGCAGCGTCTCGGTGGACAGGGGGCGTCAGCCCCAGCATTTT.

This chain links TRBV9 with TRBJ2-3, with 13 bases lining up with TRBD2. V was pared by 2 bases and J by 0 bases, with 6 bases of the junction left unmatched. Germline V gene data show CDR1 as SGDLS and CDR2 as YYNGEE. The length of the CDR3 is 18 residues. CDR3 in amino acids: CASSVRTSGGPSTDTQYF. CDR3 bases: TGTGCCAGCAGCGTCCGGACTAGCGGGGGCCCTAGCACAGATACGCAGTATTTT.

This chain joins TRBV25-1 and TRBJ1-1; TRBD1 agrees at 10 bases. This CDR3 spans 15 amino acids. In germline, CDR1 is MGHDK, CDR2 SYGVNS. V trimming: 4 bases; J trimming: 3 bases; junction bases outside the gene matches: 5. In nucleotides, the CDR3 is TGTGCCAGCAGTGCTCCCGGGACAGGGGACACTGAAGCTTTCTTT. Encoded protein: CASSAPGTGDTEAFF.